Listed here is a single TCR beta chain. No antigen is known for it. The data derive from a study of coeliac disease. Study conclusions and caveats: Control samples showed higher TRB and TRG clonality than intraepithelial and lamina propria samples in active celiac disease. Only 1 of 6 controls, but about 55% of the 18 coeliac samples, showed published gliadin-specific TRB sequences.

One frozen approximately 500,000-cell aliquot per fraction was sequenced. The assay was immunoSEQ multiplex PCR, and TCRdb's table has in-frame clones only and misses some. The profile shows approximately 4,400 clones, under 70% of them singletons. Germline V gene sequence: CDR1 GTSNPN, CDR2 SVGIG (reference sequence). V shed 5 bases and J 2 bases; nucleotides not matched to a gene: 3. This CDR3 has 12 residues. The rearrangement joins TRBV30 to TRBJ2-7; TRBD1 matches 7 bases. The sample taken for sequencing was lymphocytes from the gut lamina propria. This clonotype was obtained from a woman in her twenties or thirties without celiac disease. CDR3 loop: CAWHRGTYEQYF. CDR3 DNA sequence: TGTGCCTGGCACAGGGGCACCTACGAGCAGTACTTC. Variable domain in full (rest from reference TRBV30 and TRBJ2-7): SQTIHQWPATLVQPVGSPLSLECTVEGTSNPNLYWYRQAAGRGLQLLFYSVGIGQISSEVPQNLSASRPQDRQFILSSKKLLLSDSGFYLCAWHRGTYEQYFGPGTRLTVT.